These T cell receptor beta chains were read from a single sample in a study of blood T cell repertoires in COVID-19. Sequencing was performed with immunoSEQ multiplex PCR; in TCRdb, only in-frame clones are kept and a portion is missing. The table has about 260,000 clones, nearly 90% seen once. Sequencing was performed on peripheral blood. These receptors all stem from a human donor in a cohort sampled during active COVID-19. The CDR3 runs from the conserved cysteine through the conserved F or W. D genes are given only for firm matches. Rows give clone size only sometimes, using once, few, many, or a class for an expanded clone.

abundance,v_gene,j_gene,d_gene,CDR3nt,CDR3aa
.,TRBV9,TRBJ1-4,TRBD1,TGTGCCAGCAGCCATGAAGCTGGGACAGGTAATGAAAAACTGTTTTTT,CASSHEAGTGNEKLFF
.,TRBV27,TRBJ1-1,TRBD1,TGTGCCAGCAGAGTGAAGAGGGGGCAGGGTACTGAAGCTTTCTTT,CASRVKRGQGTEAFF
few,TRBV9,TRBJ1-2,.,TGTGCCAGCAGCGTAGGGTCTCAGGGGAACTATGGCTACACCTTC,CASSVGSQGNYGYTF
once,TRBV5-4,TRBJ2-7,TRBD1,TGTGCCAGCAGCTTGGATACCGTGGGACAGGCCTACGAGCAGTACTTC,CASSLDTVGQAYEQYF
.,TRBV30,TRBJ1-4,.,TGTGCCTGCAACAGGGATCCTAATGAAAAACTGTTTTTT,CACNRDPNEKLFF
.,TRBV28,TRBJ2-7,.,TGTGCCAGCAGCTTGACAGGTACGCTTCGCGAGCAGTACTTC,CASSLTGTLREQYF
once,TRBV4-1,TRBJ2-7,.,TGCGCCAGCAGCTCCGGGACTCCGGGGGGCCACGAGCAGTACTTC,CASSSGTPGGHEQYF
.,TRBV3-1/TRBV3-2,TRBJ2-7,.,TGTGCCAGCAGCCAAGTGATGACAAGATCCTACGGCGAGCAGTACTTC,CASSQVMTRSYGEQYF
.,TRBV15,TRBJ1-4,.,TGTGCCACCAGCAGAGGATTGGGTTTCGGGGGGCAGGTTGAAAAACTGTTTTTT,CATSRGLGFGGQVEKLFF
.,TRBV4-3,TRBJ2-5,TRBD2,TGCGCCAGCAGCCCCCTGGCGGGGGGCAGGGGTGGTGAGACCCAGTACTTC,CASSPLAGGRGGETQYF
.,TRBV19,TRBJ1-5,.,TGTGCCAGTAGTATGGGGGGGCCTTATAGCAATCAGCCCCAGCATTTT,CASSMGGPYSNQPQHF
.,TRBV7-9,TRBJ2-7,.,TGTGCCAGCAGCTTTAGTGACGAGCAGTACTTC,CASSFSDEQYF
.,TRBV6-6,TRBJ2-7,TRBD1,TGTGCCAGCGGAGCAATGTCGGGACAGGGGTTCTACGAGCAGTACTTC,CASGAMSGQGFYEQYF
.,TRBV21-1,TRBJ2-7,.,TGTGCCAGCAGCAATATAATGACCGGGACTAGCGGCTACGAGCAGTACTTC,CASSNIMTGTSGYEQYF
.,TRBV3-1/TRBV3-2,TRBJ2-3,.,TGTGCCAGCAGCGCTAGCGAGGGGCAAGATACGCAGTATTTT,CASSASEGQDTQYF
once,TRBV7-3,TRBJ2-2,.,TGTGCCAGCAGCTTACGGCAGGCGAACACCGGGGAGCTGTTTTTT,CASSLRQANTGELFF
.,TRBV6-2/TRBV6-3,TRBJ2-7,TRBD2,TGTGCCAGCAGTTACTCTCCGGGACTAGCGGGAGTGACCTACGAGCAGTACTTC,CASSYSPGLAGVTYEQYF
.,TRBV11-3,TRBJ2-3,TRBD2,TGTGCCAGCAGCCCCACTAGCGGGATAGATACGCAGTATTTT,CASSPTSGIDTQYF
.,TRBV4-3,TRBJ2-3,TRBD2,TGCGCCAGCAGCCATGCTTGGGGCGGGGGGGCCGAAGATACGCAGTATTTT,CASSHAWGGGAEDTQYF
.,TRBV9,TRBJ1-2,TRBD1,TGTGCCAGCAGCCGCCCCACAGGGGGCTATGGCTACACCTTC,CASSRPTGGYGYTF
.,TRBV30,TRBJ2-3,.,TGTGCCTGGAGTGTTATAAGCCGAAGCACAGATACGCAGTATTTT,CAWSVISRSTDTQYF
.,TRBV7-2,TRBJ2-2,TRBD2,TGTGCCAGCAGCTATTTAGCGGGGGGGCCTGATACCGGGGAGCTGTTTTTT,CASSYLAGGPDTGELFF
.,TRBV4-1,TRBJ2-7,TRBD2,TGCGCCAGCAGCCAAGGGGCGGGAGCCTACGAGCAGTACTTC,CASSQGAGAYEQYF
.,TRBV6-2/TRBV6-3,TRBJ1-5,.,TGTGCCAGCAGTTTACGGGGGGCGAGTCAGCCCCAGCATTTT,CASSLRGASQPQHF
.,TRBV29-1,TRBJ2-7,TRBD2,TGCAGCGCAGCGGGAGGGCCGTACGAGCAGTACTTC,CSAAGGPYEQYF
.,TRBV24-1,TRBJ2-1,.,TGTGCCACCAGTGATTCAGTCGGGGAGCAGTTCTTC,CATSDSVGEQFF
.,TRBV12-3/TRBV12-4,TRBJ1-1,TRBD1,TGTGCCAGCAGTTTTTCCTGGGACAGTGAAGCTTTCTTT,CASSFSWDSEAFF
.,TRBV20-1,TRBJ1-5,TRBD1,TGCAGTGCTAGTAAGGGGGCCAATCAGCCCCAGCATTTT,CSASKGANQPQHF
.,TRBV25-1,TRBJ2-1,TRBD1,TGTGCCAGCAGTGAAGTGGACAGGCAATACAATGAGCAGTTCTTC,CASSEVDRQYNEQFF
.,TRBV6-5,TRBJ2-7,.,TGTGCCAGCACCAGGGCAGGACCAAGCTCCTACGAGCAGTACTTC,CASTRAGPSSYEQYF
.,TRBV21-1,TRBJ2-7,.,TGTGCCAGCAGGCCCCGGGGGTTCCTCGAGCAGTACTTC,CASRPRGFLEQYF
.,TRBV9,TRBJ1-1,TRBD1,TGTGCCAGCAGCGGGACAGGGGCTGGAGCTTTCTTT,CASSGTGAGAFF
.,TRBV4-3,TRBJ1-5,.,TGCGCCAGCAGCCAAGCCGGGTACAATCAGCCCCAGCATTTT,CASSQAGYNQPQHF
.,TRBV19,TRBJ2-2,.,TGTGCCAGTAAATCAACCGGGGAGCTGTTTTTT,CASKSTGELFF
.,TRBV28,TRBJ2-7,TRBD2,TGTGCCAGCAGTTTATGGGGAGGGCCCAACGAGCAGTACTTC,CASSLWGGPNEQYF
.,TRBV10-2,TRBJ2-7,.,TGCGCCAGCAGTGAGTCGGGGGCGCTGTACCTCTACGAGCAGTACTTC,CASSESGALYLYEQYF
.,TRBV5-4,TRBJ1-1,TRBD1,TGTGCCAGCAGCTCGCGGACAGGGCGGAACACTGAAGCTTTCTTT,CASSSRTGRNTEAFF
.,TRBV11-2,TRBJ1-1,.,TGTGCCAGCAGCTTAGGGGGGGCCGGGGGGGCCACTGAAGCTTTCTTT,CASSLGGAGGATEAFF
.,TRBV7-8,TRBJ1-2,.,TGTGCCAGCAGCGTAGAAGACACCTATGGCTACACCTTC,CASSVEDTYGYTF
.,TRBV27,TRBJ2-1,TRBD2,TGTGCCAGCAGGGCAAGCGGGGGCGCCTCTGGCTACAATGAGCAGTTCTTC,CASRASGGASGYNEQFF
.,TRBV14,TRBJ2-6,TRBD1,TGTGCCAGCAGCCATCACAATACGGGACAGGGGACCTCTGGGGCCAACGTCCTGACTTTC,CASSHHNTGQGTSGANVLTF
once,TRBV15,TRBJ2-1,TRBD2,TGTGCCACCAGCAGAGATTGGGAGCGGGAGGGCCTCTATGAGCAGTTCTTC,CATSRDWEREGLYEQFF
.,TRBV6-6,TRBJ1-5,.,TGTGCCAGCACTTCAGCCGGGACTATCAATCAGCCCCAGCATTTT,CASTSAGTINQPQHF
.,TRBV5-1,TRBJ1-3,TRBD1,TGCGCCAGCAGCTTGGAAGGGACAGGTCTCACTGGAAACACCATATATTTT,CASSLEGTGLTGNTIYF
.,TRBV4-3,TRBJ2-7,.,TGCGCCAGCAGCCAAGATCCCCCCGCCGGGAAGAAGAACGAGCAGTACTTC,CASSQDPPAGKKNEQYF
.,TRBV19,TRBJ2-7,TRBD1,TGTGCCAGTAGTATTGGTAGGACAGGGTGGGACGAGCAGTACTTC,CASSIGRTGWDEQYF
once,TRBV19,TRBJ1-1,.,TGTGCCAGTAGTATTGGAGGGGCGGACACTGAAGCTTTCTTT,CASSIGGADTEAFF
.,TRBV6-2/TRBV6-3,TRBJ2-3,.,TGTGCCAGCAGCCTGGACTCTTACACAGATACGCAGTATTTT,CASSLDSYTDTQYF
.,TRBV11-2,TRBJ1-1,TRBD1,TGTGCCAGCAGCAAAGGAGGGACAGGCAACACTGAAGCTTTCTTT,CASSKGGTGNTEAFF
.,TRBV7-9,TRBJ1-4,.,TGTGCCAGCAGCCCAAGCGGTGAAAAACTGTTTTTT,CASSPSGEKLFF
once,TRBV7-6,TRBJ2-1,TRBD1,TGTGCCAGCAGCTTAGCGCGCTCAGGGGGCGGTGAGCAGTTCTTC,CASSLARSGGGEQFF
few,TRBV5-1,TRBJ2-7,TRBD2,TGCGCCAGCAGCTTGGTGGGGACTAGCTTCCAAAGCTCCTACGAGCAGTACTTC,CASSLVGTSFQSSYEQYF
.,TRBV29-1,TRBJ2-7,TRBD1,TGCAGCGTTGAAGGCTCTTTGACAGGGACCCCCTACGAGCAGTACTTC,CSVEGSLTGTPYEQYF